These T cell receptor beta chains were read from a single sample in a study of blood T cell repertoires in COVID-19. The data were produced by immunoSEQ multiplex PCR, yet TCRdb's version contains in-frame clones alone and is incomplete. Of 100,000 or so clones listed, 85% are singletons. Sequences were obtained from peripheral blood. These receptors came from a man in his 60s with acute or convalescent COVID-19. Each CDR3 is given with its conserved first and last residue. D genes are given only for firm matches. Size is stated for part of the rows, as once, few or many counts, or as a class when the clone is expanded.

>TRBV7-9|NA|TRBD2|TRBJ2-1
CASSLYGLASHNEQFF
TGTGCCAGCAGCTTGTACGGACTAGCGTCCCACAATGAGCAGTTCTTC
>TRBV9|NA|TRBD1|TRBJ2-1
CASSVGQGYEQFF
TGTGCCAGCAGCGTGGGACAGGGCTATGAGCAGTTCTTC
>TRBV9|NA|NA|TRBJ1-3
CASSPLQGNTIYF
TGTGCCAGCAGCCCCCTGCAGGGAAACACCATATATTTT
>TRBV6-8|NA|TRBD1|TRBJ2-6
CASSSAGGSGANVLTF
TGTGCCAGCAGTTCGGCAGGGGGATCTGGGGCCAACGTCCTGACTTTC
>TRBV25-1|few|TRBD1|TRBJ2-1
CASSEYIPGQGQFF
TGTGCCAGCAGTGAATATATACCGGGACAGGGGCAGTTCTTC
>TRBV6-2/TRBV6-3|NA|TRBD1|TRBJ1-5
CASSHGTGTYSNQPQHF
TGTGCCAGCAGCCATGGGACAGGCACCTATAGCAATCAGCCCCAGCATTTT
>TRBV5-8|NA|NA|TRBJ1-1
CASSLQRRGTEAFF
TGTGCCAGCAGCTTACAGAGGAGAGGGACTGAAGCTTTCTTT
>TRBV29-1|NA|TRBD2|TRBJ2-2
CSVPSGGGPGELFF
TGCAGCGTGCCTTCCGGGGGGGGACCCGGGGAGCTGTTTTTT
>TRBV5-1|NA|NA|TRBJ1-1
CASSLARRSTEAFF
TGCGCCAGCAGCTTGGCAAGGAGAAGCACTGAAGCTTTCTTT
>TRBV18|NA|TRBD1|TRBJ2-3
CASSLDRGDTQYF
TGTGCCAGCTCGCTCGACAGGGGAGATACGCAGTATTTT
>TRBV6-2/TRBV6-3|NA|NA|TRBJ1-1
CASSNFAVMNTEAFF
TGTGCCAGCAGCAACTTTGCGGTTATGAACACTGAAGCTTTCTTT